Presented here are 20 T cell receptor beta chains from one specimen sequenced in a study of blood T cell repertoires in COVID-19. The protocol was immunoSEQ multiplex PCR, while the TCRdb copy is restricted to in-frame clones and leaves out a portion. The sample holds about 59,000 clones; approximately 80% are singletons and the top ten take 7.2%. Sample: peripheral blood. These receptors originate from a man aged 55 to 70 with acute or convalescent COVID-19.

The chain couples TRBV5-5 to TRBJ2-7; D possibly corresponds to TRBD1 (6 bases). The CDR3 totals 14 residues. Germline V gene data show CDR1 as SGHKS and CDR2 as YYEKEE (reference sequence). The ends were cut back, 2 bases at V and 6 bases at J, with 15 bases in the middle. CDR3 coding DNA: TGTGCCAGCAGCTTTACACAGGGCGCGGGCGAGCAGTACTTC. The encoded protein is CASSFTQGAGEQYF.

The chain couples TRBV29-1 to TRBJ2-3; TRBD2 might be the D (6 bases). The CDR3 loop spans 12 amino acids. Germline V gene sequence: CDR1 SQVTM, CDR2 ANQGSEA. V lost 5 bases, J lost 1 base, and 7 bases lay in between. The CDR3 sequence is CSVREGTDTQYF. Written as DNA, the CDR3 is TGCAGCGTTAGGGAGGGCACAGATACGCAGTATTTT.

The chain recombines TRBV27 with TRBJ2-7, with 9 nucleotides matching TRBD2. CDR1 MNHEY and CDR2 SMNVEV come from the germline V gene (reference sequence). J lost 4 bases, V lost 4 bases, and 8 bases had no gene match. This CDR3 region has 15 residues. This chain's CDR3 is CASSSRGGPSYEQYF. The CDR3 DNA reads TGTGCCAGCAGTTCGCGGGGGGGACCCTCGTACGAGCAGTACTTC.

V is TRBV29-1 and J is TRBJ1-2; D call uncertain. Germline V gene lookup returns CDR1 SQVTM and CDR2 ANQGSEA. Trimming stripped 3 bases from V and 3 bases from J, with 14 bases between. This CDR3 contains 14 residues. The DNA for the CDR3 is TGCAGCGTTGAGAGGACCTCCGGGGACTATGGCTACACCTTC. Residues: CSVERTSGDYGYTF.

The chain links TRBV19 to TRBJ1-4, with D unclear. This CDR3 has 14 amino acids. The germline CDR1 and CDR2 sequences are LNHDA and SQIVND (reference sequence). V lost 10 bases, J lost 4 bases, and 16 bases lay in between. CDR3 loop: CATPSVDYNEKLFF. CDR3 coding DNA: TGTGCCACCCCCTCCGTGGACTATAATGAAAAACTGTTTTTT.

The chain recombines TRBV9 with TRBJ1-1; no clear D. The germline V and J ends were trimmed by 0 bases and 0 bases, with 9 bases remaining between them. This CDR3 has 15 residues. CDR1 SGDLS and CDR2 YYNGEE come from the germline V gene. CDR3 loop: CASSVGNLMNTEAFF. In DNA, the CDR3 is TGTGCCAGCAGCGTAGGTAATCTAATGAACACTGAAGCTTTCTTT. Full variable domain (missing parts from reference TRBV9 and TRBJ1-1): DSGVTQTPKHLITATGQRVTLRCSPRSGDLSVYWYQQSLDQGLQFLIQYYNGEERAKGNILERFSAQQFPDLHSELNLSSLELGDSALYFCASSVGNLMNTEAFFGQGTRLTVV.

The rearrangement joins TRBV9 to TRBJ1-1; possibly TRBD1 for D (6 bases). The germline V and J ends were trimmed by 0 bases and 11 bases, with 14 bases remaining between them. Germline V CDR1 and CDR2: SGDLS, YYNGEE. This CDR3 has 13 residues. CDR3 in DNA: TGTGCCAGCAGCGTAGAGCCCGGGACAAAGGCTTTCTTT. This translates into CASSVEPGTKAFF.

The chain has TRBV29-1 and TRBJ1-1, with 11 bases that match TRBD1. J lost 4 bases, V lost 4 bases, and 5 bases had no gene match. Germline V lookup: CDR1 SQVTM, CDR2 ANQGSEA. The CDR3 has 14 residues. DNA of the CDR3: TGCAGCGTTGGGACAGGGGGCGAGTTCACTGAAGCTTTCTTT. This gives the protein CSVGTGGEFTEAFF.

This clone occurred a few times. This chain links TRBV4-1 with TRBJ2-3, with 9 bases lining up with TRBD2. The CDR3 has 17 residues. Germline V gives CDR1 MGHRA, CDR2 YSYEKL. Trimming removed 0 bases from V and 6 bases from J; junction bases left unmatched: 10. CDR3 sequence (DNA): TGCGCCAGCAGCCAAGACATGGCGGGGGGGCTTAGGGATACGCAGTATTTT. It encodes CASSQDMAGGLRDTQYF.

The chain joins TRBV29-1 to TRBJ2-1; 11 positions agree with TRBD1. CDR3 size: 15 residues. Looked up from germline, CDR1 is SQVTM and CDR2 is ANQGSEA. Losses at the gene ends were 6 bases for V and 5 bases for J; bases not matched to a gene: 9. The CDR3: CSVRGQGGWHNEQFF. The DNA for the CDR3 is TGCAGCGTACGGGGACAGGGGGGGTGGCACAATGAGCAGTTCTTC.

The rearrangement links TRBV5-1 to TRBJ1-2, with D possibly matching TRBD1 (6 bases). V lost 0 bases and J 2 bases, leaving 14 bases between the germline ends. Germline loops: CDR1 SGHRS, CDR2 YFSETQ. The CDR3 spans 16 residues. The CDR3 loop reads CASSLAGGGGNYGYTF. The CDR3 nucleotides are TGCGCCAGCAGCTTGGCCGGCGGTGGGGGCAACTATGGCTACACCTTC.

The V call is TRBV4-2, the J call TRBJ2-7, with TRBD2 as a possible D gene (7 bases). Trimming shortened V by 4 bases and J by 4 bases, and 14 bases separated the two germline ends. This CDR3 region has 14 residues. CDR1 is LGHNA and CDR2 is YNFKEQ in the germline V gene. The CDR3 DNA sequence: TGTGCCAGCAGCCGGGAGGGGGGGCCATACGAGCAGTACTTC. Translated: CASSREGGPYEQYF.

CDR3 nucleotide sequence: TGTGCCAGCGGGTGGGACACGGGTGGAGACGAGCAGTACTTC. It translates to CASGWDTGGDEQYF. The rearrangement uses TRBV2 and TRBJ2-7; tentative D call: TRBD1 (6 bases). Per the germline V gene, CDR1 is SNHLY and CDR2 is FYNNEI. The V gene lost 8 bases and the J gene lost 5 bases, with 19 bases spanning the gap. The CDR3 sequence is 14 residues long. The whole variable domain, filled in from reference TRBV2 and TRBJ2-7, reads EPEVTQTPSHQVTQMGQEVILRCVPISNHLYFYWYRQILGQKVEFLVSFYNNEISEKSEIFDDQFSVERPDGSNFTLKIRSTKLEDSAMYFCASGWDTGGDEQYFGPGTRLTVT.

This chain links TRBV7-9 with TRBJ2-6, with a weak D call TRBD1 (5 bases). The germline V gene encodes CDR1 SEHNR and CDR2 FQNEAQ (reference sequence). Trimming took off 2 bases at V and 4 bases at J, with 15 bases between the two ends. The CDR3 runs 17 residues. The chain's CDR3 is CASSLLQGFNGANVLTF. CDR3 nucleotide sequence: TGTGCCAGCAGCTTACTGCAGGGATTCAACGGGGCCAACGTCCTGACTTTC.

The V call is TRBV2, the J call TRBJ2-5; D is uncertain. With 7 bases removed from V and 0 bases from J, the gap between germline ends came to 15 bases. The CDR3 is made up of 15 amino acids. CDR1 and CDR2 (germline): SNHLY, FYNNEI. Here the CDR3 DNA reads TGTGCCAGCACGGGTCAGCGTGGGTACCAAGAGACCCAGTACTTC. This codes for CASTGQRGYQETQYF.

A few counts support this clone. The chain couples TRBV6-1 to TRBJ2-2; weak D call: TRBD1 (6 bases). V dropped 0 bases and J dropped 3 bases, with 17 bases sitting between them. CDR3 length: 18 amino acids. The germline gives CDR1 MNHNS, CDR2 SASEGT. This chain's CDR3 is CASSEATLRQGYTGELFF. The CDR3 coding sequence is TGTGCCAGCAGTGAAGCTACCCTCAGGCAGGGGTACACCGGGGAGCTGTTTTTT.

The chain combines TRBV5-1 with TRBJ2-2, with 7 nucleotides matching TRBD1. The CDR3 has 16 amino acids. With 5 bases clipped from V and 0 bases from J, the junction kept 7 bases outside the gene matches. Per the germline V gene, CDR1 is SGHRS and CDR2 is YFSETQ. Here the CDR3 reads CASRDWTGANTGELFF. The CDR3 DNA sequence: TGCGCCAGCAGGGATTGGACAGGCGCGAACACCGGGGAGCTGTTTTTT. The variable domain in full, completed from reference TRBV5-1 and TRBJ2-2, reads KAGVTQTPRYLIKTRGQQVTLSCSPISGHRSVSWYQQTPGQGLQFLFEYFSETQRNKGNFPGRFSGRQFSNSRSEMNVSTLELGDSALYLCASRDWTGANTGELFFGEGSRLTVL.

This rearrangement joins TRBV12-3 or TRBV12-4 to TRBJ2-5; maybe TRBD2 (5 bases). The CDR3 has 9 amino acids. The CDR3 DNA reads TGTGAGGACTTAGAGACCCAGTACTTC. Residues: CEDLETQYF.

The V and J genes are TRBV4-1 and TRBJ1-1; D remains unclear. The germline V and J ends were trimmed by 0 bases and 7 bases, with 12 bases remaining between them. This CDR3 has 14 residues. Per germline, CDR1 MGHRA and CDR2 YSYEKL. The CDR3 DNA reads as TGCGCCAGCAGCCAAGAAATTTGGGCAGATGAAGCTTTCTTT. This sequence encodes CASSQEIWADEAFF.

DNA for the CDR3: TGTGCCAGCAGCACTAGCGGGGGGGCCAATGAGCAGTTCTTC. Its protein is CASSTSGGANEQFF. The J gene is TRBJ2-1, the V gene TRBV6-2 or TRBV6-3; 13 bases fit TRBD2. V shed 6 bases and J 6 bases; nucleotides not matched to a gene: 2. Germline CDR1 reads MNHEY; CDR2 reads SVGEGT. This CDR3 spans 14 amino acids.